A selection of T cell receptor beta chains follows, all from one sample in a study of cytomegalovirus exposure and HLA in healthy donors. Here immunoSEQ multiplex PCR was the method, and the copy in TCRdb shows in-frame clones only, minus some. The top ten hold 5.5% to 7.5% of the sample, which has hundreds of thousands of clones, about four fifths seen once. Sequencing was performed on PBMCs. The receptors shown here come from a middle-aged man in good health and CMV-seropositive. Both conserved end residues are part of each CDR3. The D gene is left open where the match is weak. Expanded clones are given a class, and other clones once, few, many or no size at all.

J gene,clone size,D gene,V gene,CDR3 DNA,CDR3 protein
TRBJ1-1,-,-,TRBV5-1,TGCGCCAGCAGCCCCCCCTTGACAGGCATAACTGAAGCTTTCTTT,CASSPPLTGITEAFF
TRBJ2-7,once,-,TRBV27,TGTGCCAGCAGTTTGTACGGCAGGGGCCCCTACGAGCAGTACTTC,CASSLYGRGPYEQYF
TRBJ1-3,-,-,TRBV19,TGTGCCAGTAGTATATCCGGGGTAGGCGGAAACACCATATATTTT,CASSISGVGGNTIYF
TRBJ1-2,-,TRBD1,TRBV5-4,TGTGCCAGCAGCTTGGACCCTACAGGGGGGTATGGCTACACCTTC,CASSLDPTGGYGYTF
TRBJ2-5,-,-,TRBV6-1,TGTGCCAGCAGTCGAAGCTTGTACCAAGAGACCCAGTACTTC,CASSRSLYQETQYF
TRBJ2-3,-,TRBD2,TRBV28,TGTGCCAGCAAGACTAGCTTGCGGATCACAGATACGCAGTATTTT,CASKTSLRITDTQYF
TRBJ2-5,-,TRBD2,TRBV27,TGTGCCAGCAGTTTATTTCCTAGCGGGACTGGAGAAGAGACCCAGTACTTC,CASSLFPSGTGEETQYF
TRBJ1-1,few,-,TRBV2,TGTGCCAGCGGGGGGGACACTGAAGCTTTCTTT,CASGGDTEAFF
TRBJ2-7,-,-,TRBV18,TGTGCCAGCTCACCCACCGGGACAAGCTCCTACGAGCAGTACTTC,CASSPTGTSSYEQYF
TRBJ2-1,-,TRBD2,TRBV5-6,TGTGCCAGCAGCTTCCAACTAGCGGATTACAATGAGCAGTTCTTC,CASSFQLADYNEQFF
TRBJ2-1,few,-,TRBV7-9,TGTGCCAGCAGCCACTCATCGCGCCCTGAGCAGTTCTTC,CASSHSSRPEQFF
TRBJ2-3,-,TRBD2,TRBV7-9,TGTGCCAGCAGCCCGCAGCGGGAGTGGACAGATACGCAGTATTTT,CASSPQREWTDTQYF
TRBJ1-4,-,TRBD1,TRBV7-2,TGTGCCAGCAGCTCCTGGACAGGAGCTGTGAGTGAAAAACTGTTTTTT,CASSSWTGAVSEKLFF
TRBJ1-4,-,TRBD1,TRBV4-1,TGCGCCAGCAGCCAAGGTCGTGGGACAGAGAATGAAAAACTGTTTTTT,CASSQGRGTENEKLFF
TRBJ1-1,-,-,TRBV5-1,TGCGCCAGCAGCTTTTCCGGGTTCGACACTGAAGCTTTCTTT,CASSFSGFDTEAFF
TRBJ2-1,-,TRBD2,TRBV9,TGTGCCAGCAGCGTAGAACCCCTAGCGGGAGCTCCCTTGAGTGAGCAGTTCTTC,CASSVEPLAGAPLSEQFF
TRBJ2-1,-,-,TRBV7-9,TGTGCCAGCAGCTTAATGGCACAGAATGAGCAGTTCTTC,CASSLMAQNEQFF
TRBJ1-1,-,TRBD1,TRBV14,TGTGCCAGCAGCCCCAGACAGGGTTTCACTGAAGCTTTCTTT,CASSPRQGFTEAFF
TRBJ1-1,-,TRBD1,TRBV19,TGTGCCATCGGACAGGGGGTTGAAGCTTTCTTT,CAIGQGVEAFF
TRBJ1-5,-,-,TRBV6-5,TGTGCCAGCAGTTACTCGTGGACAAGCAATCAGCCCCAGCATTTT,CASSYSWTSNQPQHF
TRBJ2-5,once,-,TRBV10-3,TGTGCCATCAGGCCCGAAGGCGGTGAGACCCAGTACTTC,CAIRPEGGETQYF
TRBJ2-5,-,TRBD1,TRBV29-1,TGCAGCGTCGTTGATCCGGACAGGGGGCACCAAGCCGTGGGAGAGACCCAGTACTTC,CSVVDPDRGHQAVGETQYF
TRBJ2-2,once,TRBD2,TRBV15,TGTGCCACCAGCAGAGATGGGACTAGCGGGAGGAACGGGGAGCTGTTTTTT,CATSRDGTSGRNGELFF
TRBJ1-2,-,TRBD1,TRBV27,TGTGCCAGCAGTTCCCCGGACAGGACGCATGGCTACACCTTC,CASSSPDRTHGYTF
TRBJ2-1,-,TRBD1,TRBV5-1,TGCGCCAGCAGCATCTCCGGGACAGGGGGCGAGCAGTTCTTC,CASSISGTGGEQFF
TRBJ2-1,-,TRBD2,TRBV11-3,TGTGCCAGCTCTTCCGGACTAGCGACAGATGAGCAGTTCTTC,CASSSGLATDEQFF
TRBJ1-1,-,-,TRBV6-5,TGTGCCAGCAGTCACGAGCGATCCGAAGCTTTCTTT,CASSHERSEAFF
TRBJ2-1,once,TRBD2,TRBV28,TGTGCCAGCAGTTTTTCTAGCGGGAGGGCCAATGAGCAGTTCTTC,CASSFSSGRANEQFF
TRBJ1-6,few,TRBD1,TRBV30,TGTGCCAGCACCGGGACAGGGAATTCACCCCTCCACTTT,CASTGTGNSPLHF
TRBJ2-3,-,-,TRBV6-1,TGTGCCAGCCGGACAGCTCTGACCACAGATACGCAGTATTTT,CASRTALTTDTQYF
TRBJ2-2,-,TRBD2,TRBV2,TGTGCCAGCAGTGCGGCTAGCGGAGCAGGCGGGGAGCTGTTTTTT,CASSAASGAGGELFF
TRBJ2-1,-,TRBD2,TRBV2,TGTGCCAGCAAGGGGACTAGCGGGGCCTACAATGAGCAGTTCTTC,CASKGTSGAYNEQFF